What follows describes a single T cell receptor (beta chain). Its antigen target is currently unknown. No base qualities exist here, and no much larger clone lies one base off it. Enrolling through a virtual design, the prospective study's participants ranged in age from roughly 18 to 95 years and lived across around 25 United States geographic areas. To assign participants to cohorts, the prospective study relied on clinical history that participants themselves reported in a screening survey and a study questionnaire. Exposed participants had been in contact with someone with a PCR-confirmed or clinician-diagnosed COVID-19 case within 2 weeks of study entry. Each participant in the prospective study had whole blood, serum and a nasopharyngeal or oropharyngeal swab collected by mobile phlebotomists. Additional blood draws and questionnaires over an approximately 2-month period could optionally be provided by prospective study participants. Blood samples from the prospective study were shipped frozen or at room temperature prior to DNA extraction.

The immunoSEQ Assay, a bias-controlled multiplex PCR, was used to amplify TCRbeta CDR3 regions from genomic DNA. The source study handled its data this way. The number of nucleated cells in each sample was estimated by amplification of reference gene primers within the assay. To quantify the absolute abundance of each unique TCRbeta CDR3 rearrangement, sequence reads were collapsed and filtered. For each sample, productive Simpson clonality was calculated by taking the square root of Simpson's diversity index across productive rearrangements. The source is immuneACCESS, and TCRdb retained only in-frame sequences with V and J called. Part of the clones is not carried over; for the studies checked, unresolved V genes explain less than half of this, and the remainder is unexplained. D and trimming were read from the DNA, whereas the V and J calls and clone size are those reported in that table. For this sample the table gives 200,000 to 250,000 clones, of which approximately 86% were detected only once. The top ten constitute 3.5% to 5.5% of the sample.

CDR1 SGHTA and CDR2 FQGNSA are derived from the germline V gene. V gives up 0 bases and J gives up 0 bases, and the segment between their germline ends measures 9 bases. Inclusive of the bounding cysteine and phenylalanine, the CDR3 is 17 residues long. Only CDR3 DNA is held: 51 bases, read in frame from base 1. The sample originates from a study of blood T cell repertoires in COVID-19 (dated by TCRdb to 2020 to 2021). Context from the whole study: Collaborator samples came from the United States, Italy and Spain and covered acute and convalescent phases of COVID-19. The prospective study material was composed of cDNA or gDNA derived from T cells, B-cell-depleted T cells, or PBMCs. HLA class I and class II types, where available, came from metadata supplied by the sample provider rather than from assay-based typing. Samples came from the ongoing ImmuneRACE study (first 160 participants) plus 1,254 subjects from 6 global collaborators. A freely available public database, intended as a resource for researchers studying the immune response to SARS-CoV-2, is where the repertoires were released. A de-identified subject ID, COVID-19 status, age in years and sex were almost always included in the sample metadata. Deeply sampled blood TCRbeta repertoires from subjects exposed to, actively infected with, or recovered from COVID-19 were included in the dataset. The paper as a whole reports these results and caveats: How much clinical and demographic metadata was included differed by source and by participant, and the metadata was provided uncurated.

The receptor comes from a woman younger than 45 who had been exposed to COVID-19. The sequenced material came from PBMCs or T cells enriched from blood (not recorded which). The chain links TRBV7-2 with TRBJ1-6; no D gene is confidently identified. The CDR3 protein is CASSLAGGSSYNSPLHF. The sequenced DNA: TGTGCCAGCAGCTTAGCGGGCGGGAGCTCCTATAATTCACCCCTCCACTTT.